These 22 T cell receptor beta chains were sequenced from one sample in a study of blood T cell repertoires in COVID-19. Sequencing used immunoSEQ multiplex PCR; TCRdb keeps in-frame clones, though not all of them. The table shows 200,000 or so clones, with approximately 83% occurring only once. Sequencing was carried out using PBMCs or T cells enriched from blood (not recorded which). The receptor set was obtained from a man aged 40-50 years who had recovered from COVID-19.

This clone turned up a few times. This sequence joins TRBV28 and TRBJ1-2; 7 nucleotides align to TRBD1. V was pared by 7 bases and J by 4 bases, with 9 bases of the junction left unmatched. The germline CDR1 and CDR2 sequences are MDHEN and SYDVKM. The CDR3 covers 14 residues. This CDR3 reads CASISGRGAYGYTF. CDR3 DNA sequence: TGTGCCAGCATTTCTGGCAGGGGGGCCTATGGCTACACCTTC.

Turning to this clone: The identical CDR3 is also encoded by other nucleotide sequences in the sample. V usage is TRBV27 and J usage is TRBJ2-7; D is unresolved. Germline-derived CDR1 and CDR2 are MNHEY and SMNVEV (reference sequence). With 6 bases removed from V and 1 base from J, the gap between germline ends came to 4 bases. CDR3 size: 11 residues. The CDR3 nucleotides read TGTGCCAGCAGCTCTTCCTACGAGCAGTACTTC. Its translation: CASSSSYEQYF.

The rearrangement uses TRBV19 and TRBJ2-4, with 7 positions matching TRBD1. Germline assignment: CDR1 LNHDA and CDR2 SQIVND (reference sequence). V dropped 5 bases and J dropped 2; count of bases not matched to a gene: 12. The CDR3 is 17 amino acids. CDR3 nucleotide sequence: TGTGCCAGTAGTTCCCAGAGGACAGGTTTGTCCAAAAACATTCAGTACTTC. Its translation is CASSSQRTGLSKNIQYF.

V is TRBV7-9 and J is TRBJ2-4, with D uncertain. Germline loops: CDR1 SEHNR, CDR2 FQNEAQ (reference sequence). Trimming took 1 base from V and 0 from J, leaving 7 bases between them. This CDR3 comprises 15 residues. The CDR3 sequence is CASSLGGRAKNIQYF. DNA for the CDR3: TGTGCCAGCAGCTTAGGCGGAAGAGCCAAAAACATTCAGTACTTC.

The V call is TRBV28, the J call TRBJ1-2; TRBD1 matches at 7 bases. The CDR3 consists of 14 residues. Trimming removed 2 bases from V and 5 bases from J; junction bases left unmatched: 5. The germline V gene has CDR1 MDHEN and CDR2 SYDVKM. The CDR3 nucleotides are TGTGCCAGCAGTTTAAAGGGGGCACGGTATGGCTACACCTTC. Amino acids: CASSLKGARYGYTF.

This clone has just a few counts. The J gene is TRBJ2-5, the V gene TRBV6-5; 7 bases agree with TRBD1. Per germline, CDR1 MNHEY and CDR2 SVGAGI. CDR3 length: 14 amino acids. V dropped 6 bases and J dropped 2; count of bases not matched to a gene: 6. The CDR3 DNA follows: TGTGCCAGCAGATGGGACAGACTACAAGAGACCCAGTACTTC. Encoded protein: CASRWDRLQETQYF.

V gene TRBV19 combines with J gene TRBJ1-2; D remains ambiguous. The CDR3 runs 15 residues. Trimming removed 1 base at V and 2 bases at J, with 11 bases between. Germline V lookup: CDR1 LNHDA, CDR2 SQIVND (reference sequence). The CDR3 sequence is CASSIARTGNYGYTF. In DNA, the CDR3 is TGTGCCAGTAGTATAGCCCGGACGGGGAACTATGGCTACACCTTC. The whole variable domain, remainder taken from reference TRBV19 and TRBJ1-2, is DGGITQSPKYLFRKEGQNVTLSCEQNLNHDAMYWYRQDPGQGLRLIYYSQIVNDFQKGDIAEGYSVSREKKESFPLTVTSAQKNPTAFYLCASSIARTGNYGYTFGSGTRLTVV.

The chain employs TRBV9 and TRBJ1-5, with a possible D match to TRBD1 (5 bases). The V and J ends lost 0 bases and 6 bases respectively, with 7 bases between them. Per the germline V gene, CDR1 is SGDLS and CDR2 is YYNGEE. The CDR3 runs to 13 residues. CDR3 protein: CASSVAGGQPQHF. The CDR3 region has the DNA TGTGCCAGCAGCGTAGCCGGGGGTCAGCCCCAGCATTTT. Filled out from reference TRBV9 and TRBJ1-5, the complete variable domain reads DSGVTQTPKHLITATGQRVTLRCSPRSGDLSVYWYQQSLDQGLQFLIQYYNGEERAKGNILERFSAQQFPDLHSELNLSSLELGDSALYFCASSVAGGQPQHFGDGTRLSIL.

The chain is built from TRBV6-2 or TRBV6-3 and TRBJ1-2; no definite D call. Germline assignment: CDR1 MNHEY and CDR2 SVGEGT. The CDR3 loop spans 15 amino acids. Trimming removed 2 bases from V and 0 bases from J, with 10 bases in between. The CDR3 sequence: CASSYHAAANYGYTF. CDR3 DNA: TGTGCCAGCAGTTACCATGCGGCAGCTAACTATGGCTACACCTTC.

The CDR3 region is CASSLNAGGIDTQYF. The CDR3 DNA is TGTGCCAGCAGCTTGAATGCAGGAGGTATAGATACGCAGTATTTT. The gene calls are TRBV5-4 and TRBJ2-3; tentative D call: TRBD2 (5 bases). Germline V gene data show CDR1 as SGHNT and CDR2 as YYREEE (reference sequence). CDR3 length: 15 amino acids. The V and J ends lost 1 base and 5 bases respectively, with 14 bases between them.

This clone was detected a few times. The V and J genes are TRBV7-9 and TRBJ1-3, with 8 bases that match TRBD1. V lost 5 bases, J lost 4 bases, and 10 bases stayed unmatched. Germline lookup yields CDR1 SEHNR and CDR2 FQNEAQ (reference sequence). The CDR3 runs to 16 residues. The CDR3 nucleotides read TGTGCCAGCAGCCCAAGGACAGGGCTTTACGGAAACACCATATATTTT. Amino acids: CASSPRTGLYGNTIYF.

This chain connects TRBV7-2 to TRBJ1-2; no firm D call. CDR1 and CDR2 from the germline V gene are SGHTA and FQGNSA. V shed 4 bases and J shed 2 bases, with 14 bases lying between them. The CDR3 has 15 residues. As DNA, the CDR3 is TGTGCCAGCAGCTCCTCTTCCACAGAGAACTATGGCTACACCTTC. Translated: CASSSSSTENYGYTF.

The chain's CDR3 is CASSYLFGQGYEQYF. For the CDR3, the DNA is TGTGCCAGCAGTTACCTCTTTGGGCAGGGATACGAGCAGTACTTC. This sequence joins TRBV6-5 and TRBJ2-7; D possibly corresponds to TRBD1 (5 bases). This CDR3 has 15 amino acids. The germline CDR1 and CDR2 sequences are MNHEY and SVGAGI. Deletions cut 2 bases from V and 4 bases from J, with 15 bases between.

This clone turned up a few times. The V call is TRBV5-1, the J call TRBJ1-2; D is unresolved. In germline, CDR1 is SGHRS, CDR2 YFSETQ. Trimming cost V 0 bases and J 5 bases, with 8 bases left between them. The CDR3 has 13 residues. The CDR3 loop reads CASSLELTYGYTF. CDR3 in DNA: TGCGCCAGCAGCTTGGAGCTGACTTATGGCTACACCTTC.

J is TRBJ1-4 and V is TRBV7-9, with D unclear. Germline loops: CDR1 SEHNR, CDR2 FQNEAQ (reference sequence). Deletions cut 4 bases from V and 0 bases from J, with 9 bases between. The CDR3 contains 15 residues. DNA for the CDR3: TGTGCCAGCAGCTCCTACAGAGCAACTAATGAAAAACTGTTTTTT. Translation gives CASSSYRATNEKLFF.

This chain joins TRBV10-2 and TRBJ1-3, with TRBD1 matching over 8 bases. The germline V gene encodes CDR1 WSHSY and CDR2 SAAADI. CDR3 length equals 15 residues. The V gene end was trimmed by 3 bases and the J gene end by 2 bases; junction bases not matched to a gene: 3. The CDR3 region has the DNA TGCGCCAGCAGTGACCCGACAGGGGCTGGAAACACCATATATTTT. This codes for CASSDPTGAGNTIYF.

The genes are TRBV12-3 or TRBV12-4 and TRBJ1-1; possible D gene TRBD1, 6 bases. V lost 5 bases and J 6 bases, leaving 13 bases between the germline ends. CDR3 length: 13 amino acids. As DNA, the CDR3 is TGTGCCAGCAGTATCACAGGGTTCGCTGAAGCTTTCTTT. This translates into CASSITGFAEAFF.

V gene TRBV18 combines with J gene TRBJ1-1; 7 nucleotides match TRBD1. The trim removed 6 bases at V and 3 bases at J, leaving 19 bases unmatched. CDR1 and CDR2 from the germline V gene are KGHSH and LQKENI. CDR3 size: 18 residues. CDR3 region: CASSPTSGLTGTYTEAFF. Here the CDR3 DNA reads TGTGCCAGCTCTCCGACTTCCGGACTGACAGGGACTTACACTGAAGCTTTCTTT.

V usage is TRBV18 and J usage is TRBJ1-5, with a possible D match to TRBD1 (5 bases). The CDR3 consists of 15 residues. Trimming removed 3 bases from V and 4 bases from J, with 13 bases in between. The germline CDR1 and CDR2 sequences are KGHSH and LQKENI. The CDR3 DNA follows: TGTGCCAGCTCACCTGCTGACACAGGAAATCAGCCCCAGCATTTT. This codes for CASSPADTGNQPQHF.

The chain recombines TRBV6-2 or TRBV6-3 with TRBJ1-2, with D maybe TRBD1 (5 bases). CDR1 is MNHEY, CDR2 SVGEGT, per germline. The CDR3 has 15 residues. Trimming cost V 2 bases and J 2 bases, with 12 bases left between them. CDR3 sequence (DNA): TGTGCCAGCAGTTACCGCGGACACACCAACTATGGCTACACCTTC. Protein sequence: CASSYRGHTNYGYTF.

The chain links TRBV19 to TRBJ1-2, with 7 positions matching TRBD1. J was trimmed by 6 bases and V by 3 bases; bases with no gene match: 10. Germline loops: CDR1 LNHDA, CDR2 SQIVND (reference sequence). The CDR3 is made up of 15 amino acids. This CDR3 is CASSMGTGVWDGYTF. The DNA of the CDR3 is TGTGCCAGTAGTATGGGTACAGGGGTTTGGGATGGCTACACCTTC.

The V and J genes are TRBV7-9 and TRBJ1-4, with TRBD1 matching 9 bases. Trimming cost V 5 bases and J 7 bases; bases outside gene matches: 5. Germline V gene data show CDR1 as SEHNR and CDR2 as FQNEAQ (reference sequence). This CDR3 is built from 14 residues. CDR3 DNA sequence: TGTGCCAGCAGCCCGGGACAGGGTATTGAAAAACTGTTTTTT. Translating gives CASSPGQGIEKLFF. Combining the CDR3 with reference TRBV7-9 and TRBJ1-4 gives the whole variable domain DTGVSQNPRHKITKRGQNVTFRCDPISEHNRLYWYRQTLGQGPEFLTYFQNEAQLEKSRLLSDRFSAERPKGSFSTLEIQRTEQGDSAMYLCASSPGQGIEKLFFGSGTQLSVL.